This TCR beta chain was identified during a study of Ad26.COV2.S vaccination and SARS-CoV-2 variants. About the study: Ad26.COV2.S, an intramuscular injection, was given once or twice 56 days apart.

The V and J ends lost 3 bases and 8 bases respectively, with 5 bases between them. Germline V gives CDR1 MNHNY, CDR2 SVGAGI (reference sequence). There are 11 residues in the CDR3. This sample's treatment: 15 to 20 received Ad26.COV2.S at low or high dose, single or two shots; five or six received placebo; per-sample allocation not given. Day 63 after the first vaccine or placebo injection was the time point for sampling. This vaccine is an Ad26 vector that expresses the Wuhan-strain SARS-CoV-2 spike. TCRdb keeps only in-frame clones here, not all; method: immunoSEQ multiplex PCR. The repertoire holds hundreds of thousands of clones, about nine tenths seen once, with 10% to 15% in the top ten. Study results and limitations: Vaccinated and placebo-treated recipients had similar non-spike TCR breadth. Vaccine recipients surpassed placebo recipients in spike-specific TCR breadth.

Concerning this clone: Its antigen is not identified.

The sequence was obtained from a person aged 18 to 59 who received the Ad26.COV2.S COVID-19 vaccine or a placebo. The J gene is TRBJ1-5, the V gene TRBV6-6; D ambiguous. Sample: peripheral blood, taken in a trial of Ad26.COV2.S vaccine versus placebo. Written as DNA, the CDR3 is TGTGCCAGCAGTTATAAGGAGCCCCAGCATTTT. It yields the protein CASSYKEPQHF.